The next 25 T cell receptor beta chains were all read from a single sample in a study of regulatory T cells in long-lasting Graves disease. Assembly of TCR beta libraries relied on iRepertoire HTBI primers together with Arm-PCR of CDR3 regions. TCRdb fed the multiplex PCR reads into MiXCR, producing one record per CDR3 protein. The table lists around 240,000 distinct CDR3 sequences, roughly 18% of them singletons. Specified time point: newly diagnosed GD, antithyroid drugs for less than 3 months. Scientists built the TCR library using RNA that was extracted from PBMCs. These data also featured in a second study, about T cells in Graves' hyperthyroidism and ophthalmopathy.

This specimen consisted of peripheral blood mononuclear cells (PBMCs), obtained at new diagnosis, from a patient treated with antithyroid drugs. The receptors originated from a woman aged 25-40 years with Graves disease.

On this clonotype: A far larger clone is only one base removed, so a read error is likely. CDR3 sequence reads: CASSYSPRLRADELFF. The CDR3 nucleotides are TGTGCCAGCAGTTACTCCCCCCGGTTGCGTGCCGATGAGCTGTTCTTC. The rearrangement uses TRBV6-9 and TRBJ2-1, with D hard to call. CDR3 length: 16 amino acids. Germline V gene data show CDR1 as MNHGY and CDR2 as SVAAGI.

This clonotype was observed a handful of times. CDR3 DNA sequence: TGCGCCAGCAGCTTGGACAGGGGGGGTACAAGTGAGCAGTTCTTC. Protein: CASSLDRGGTSEQFF. This chain joins TRBV5-1 and TRBJ2-1, with a weak D call TRBD1 (8 bases). The CDR3 consists of 15 residues. V lost 0 bases and J 9 bases, leaving 16 bases between the germline ends. From germline, CDR1 is SGHRS and CDR2 YFSETQ.

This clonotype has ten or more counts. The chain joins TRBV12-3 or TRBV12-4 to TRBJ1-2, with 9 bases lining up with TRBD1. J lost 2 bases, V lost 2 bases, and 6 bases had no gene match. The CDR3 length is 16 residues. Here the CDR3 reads CASSLPRTGVNYGYTF. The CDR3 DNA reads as TGTGCCAGCAGTTTACCCCGGACAGGGGTGAACTATGGCTACACCTTC.

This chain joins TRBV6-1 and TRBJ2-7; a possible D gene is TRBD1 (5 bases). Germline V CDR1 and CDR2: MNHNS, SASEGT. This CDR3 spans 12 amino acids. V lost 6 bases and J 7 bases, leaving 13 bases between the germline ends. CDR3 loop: CASSAGIWEQYF. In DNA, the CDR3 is TGTGCCAGCAGCGCAGGGATTTGGGAGCAGTACTTC.

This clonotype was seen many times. The CDR3 DNA follows: TGTGCCAGCAGTTATAAGCCCAGTGGGTGGGAGACCCAGTACTTC. Its protein product is CASSYKPSGWETQYF. The gene calls are TRBV6-5 and TRBJ2-1; no definite D call. The J call may be faulty, since TRBJ2-5 better matches the DNA end. The germline V gene has CDR1 MNHEY and CDR2 SVGAGI. CDR3 size: 15 residues.

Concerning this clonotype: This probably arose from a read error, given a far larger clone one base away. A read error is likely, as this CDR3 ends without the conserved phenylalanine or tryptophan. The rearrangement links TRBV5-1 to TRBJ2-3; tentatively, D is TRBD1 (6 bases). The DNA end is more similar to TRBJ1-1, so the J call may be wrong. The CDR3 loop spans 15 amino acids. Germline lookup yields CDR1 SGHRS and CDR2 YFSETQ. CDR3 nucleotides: TGCGCCAGCAGCTTAAGGGGGGGTATGAACACTGAAGCTTTCGTT. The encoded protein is CASSLRGGMNTEAFV.

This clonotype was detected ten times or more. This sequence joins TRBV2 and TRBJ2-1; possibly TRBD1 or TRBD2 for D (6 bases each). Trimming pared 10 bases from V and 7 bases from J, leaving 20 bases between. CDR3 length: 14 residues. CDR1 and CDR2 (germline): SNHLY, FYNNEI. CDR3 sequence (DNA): TGTGCCAACGCATTCGGGGGCCCGAGGAATGAGCAGTTCTTC. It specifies CANAFGGPRNEQFF.

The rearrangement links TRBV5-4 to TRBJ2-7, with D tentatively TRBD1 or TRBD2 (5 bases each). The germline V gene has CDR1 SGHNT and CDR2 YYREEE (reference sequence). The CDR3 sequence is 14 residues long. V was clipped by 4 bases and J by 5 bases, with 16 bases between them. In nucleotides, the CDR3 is TGTGCCAGCAGCGTCGGGACGACTACCAACGAGCAGTACTTC. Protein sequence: CASSVGTTTNEQYF.

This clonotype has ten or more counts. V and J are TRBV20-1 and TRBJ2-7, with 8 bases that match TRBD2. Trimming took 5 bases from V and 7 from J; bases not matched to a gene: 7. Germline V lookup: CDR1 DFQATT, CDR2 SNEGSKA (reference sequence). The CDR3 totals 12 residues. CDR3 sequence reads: CSAARGGVEQYF. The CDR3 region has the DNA TGCAGTGCTGCACGGGGGGGCGTGGAGCAGTACTTC.

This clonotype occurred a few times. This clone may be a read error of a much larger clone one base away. The CDR3 sequence: CASSYLREMESF. CDR3 coding DNA: TGTGCCAGCAGTTACCTACGGGAGATGGAGTCCTTC. The chain carries TRBV28 and TRBJ2-7, with D perhaps TRBD2 (6 bases). Germline V CDR1 and CDR2: MDHEN, SYDVKM. This CDR3 is 12 amino acids long.

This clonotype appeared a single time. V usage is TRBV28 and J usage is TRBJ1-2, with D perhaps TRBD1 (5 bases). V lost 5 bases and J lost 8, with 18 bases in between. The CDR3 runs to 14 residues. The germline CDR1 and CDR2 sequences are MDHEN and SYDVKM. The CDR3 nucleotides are TGTGCCAGCAGTACCCTCGCAACGCGGGGCGGCTACACCTTC. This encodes CASSTLATRGGYTF.

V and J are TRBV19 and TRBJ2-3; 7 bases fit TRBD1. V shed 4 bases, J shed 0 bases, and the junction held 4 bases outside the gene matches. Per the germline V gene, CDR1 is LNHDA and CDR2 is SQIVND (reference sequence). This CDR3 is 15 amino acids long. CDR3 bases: TGTGCCAGTAGTAAATCGGGACAGAGCACAGATACGCAGTATTTT. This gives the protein CASSKSGQSTDTQYF.

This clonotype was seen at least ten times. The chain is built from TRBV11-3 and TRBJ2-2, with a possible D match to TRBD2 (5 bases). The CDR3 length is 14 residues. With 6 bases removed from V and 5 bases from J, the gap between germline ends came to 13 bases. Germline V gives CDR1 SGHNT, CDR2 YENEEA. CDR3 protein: CASSGGGPTGELFF. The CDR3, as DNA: TGTGCCAGCAGTGGTGGAGGTCCGACCGGGGAGCTGTTTTTT.

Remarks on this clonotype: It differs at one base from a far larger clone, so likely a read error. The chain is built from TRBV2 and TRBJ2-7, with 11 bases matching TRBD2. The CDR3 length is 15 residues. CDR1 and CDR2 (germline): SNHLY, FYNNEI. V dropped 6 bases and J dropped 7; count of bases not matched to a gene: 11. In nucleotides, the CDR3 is TGTGCCAGCAGGGGGGTAGCGGGGGGGATGGATGAGCAGTACTTC. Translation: CASRGVAGGMDEQYF.

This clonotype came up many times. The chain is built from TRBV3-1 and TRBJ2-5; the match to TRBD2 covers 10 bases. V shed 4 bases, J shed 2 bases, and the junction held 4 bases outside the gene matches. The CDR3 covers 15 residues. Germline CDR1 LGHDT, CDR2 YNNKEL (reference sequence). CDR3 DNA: TGTGCCAGCAGCCTCCTACTAGCGGGGCAAGAGACCCAGTACTTC. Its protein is CASSLLLAGQETQYF.

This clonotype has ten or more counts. CDR3 protein: CASSFAGGLPNYGYTF. The CDR3 DNA is TGTGCCAGCAGCTTCGCAGGGGGCTTACCTAACTATGGCTACACCTTC. V gene TRBV7-2 combines with J gene TRBJ1-2; 8 bases line up with TRBD1. V was clipped by 3 bases and J by 0 bases; unmatched bases: 6. The CDR3 loop spans 16 amino acids. The V gene's germline CDR1 is SGHTA and CDR2 FQGNSA.

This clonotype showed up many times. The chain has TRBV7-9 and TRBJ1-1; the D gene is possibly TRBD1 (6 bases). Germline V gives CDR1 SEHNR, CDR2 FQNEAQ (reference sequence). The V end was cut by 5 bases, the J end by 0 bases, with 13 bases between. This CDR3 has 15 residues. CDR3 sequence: CASSVTGTMNTEAFF. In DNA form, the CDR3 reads TGTGCCAGCAGCGTCACCGGGACAATGAACACTGAAGCTTTCTTT.

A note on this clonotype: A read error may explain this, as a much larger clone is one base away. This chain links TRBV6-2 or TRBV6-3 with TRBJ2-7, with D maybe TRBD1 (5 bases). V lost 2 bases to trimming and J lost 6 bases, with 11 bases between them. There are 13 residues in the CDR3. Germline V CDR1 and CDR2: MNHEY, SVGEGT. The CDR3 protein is CASSYRWGCEQYF. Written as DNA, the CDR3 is TGTGCCAGCAGTTACCGTTGGGGCTGCGAGCAGTACTTC.

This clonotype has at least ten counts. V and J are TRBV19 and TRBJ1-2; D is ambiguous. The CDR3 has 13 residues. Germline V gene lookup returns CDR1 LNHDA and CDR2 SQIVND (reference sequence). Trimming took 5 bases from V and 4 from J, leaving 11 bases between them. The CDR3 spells CASSFRSAYGYTF. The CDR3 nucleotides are TGTGCCAGTAGTTTCAGGAGCGCCTATGGCTACACCTTC.

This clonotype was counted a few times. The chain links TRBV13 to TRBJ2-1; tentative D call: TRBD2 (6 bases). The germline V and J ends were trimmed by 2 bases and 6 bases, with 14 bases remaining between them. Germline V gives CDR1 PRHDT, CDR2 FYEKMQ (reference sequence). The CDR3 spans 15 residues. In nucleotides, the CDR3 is TGTGCCAGCAGCTTACCCGGGACTCCCTTCAATGAGCAGTTCTTC. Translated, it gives CASSLPGTPFNEQFF.

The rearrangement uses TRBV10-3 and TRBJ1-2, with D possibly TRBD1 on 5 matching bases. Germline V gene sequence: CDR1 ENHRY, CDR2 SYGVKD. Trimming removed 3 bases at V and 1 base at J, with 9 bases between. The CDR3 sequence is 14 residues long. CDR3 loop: CAISDRDDNYGYTF. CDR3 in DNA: TGTGCCATCAGTGACAGGGATGATAACTATGGCTACACCTTC.

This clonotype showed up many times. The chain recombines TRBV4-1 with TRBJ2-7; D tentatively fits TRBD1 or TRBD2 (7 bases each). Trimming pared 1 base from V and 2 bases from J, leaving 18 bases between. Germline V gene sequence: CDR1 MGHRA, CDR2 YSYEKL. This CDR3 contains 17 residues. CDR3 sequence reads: CASSQGGRDSYAYEQYF. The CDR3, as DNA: TGCGCCAGCAGCCAAGGGGGGAGGGACAGCTATGCCTACGAGCAGTACTTC.

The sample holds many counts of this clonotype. This chain's CDR3 is CSVEGQGVTQFF. DNA of the CDR3: TGCAGCGTTGAGGGACAGGGGGTTACGCAGTTCTTC. The V gene is TRBV29-1, the J gene TRBJ2-1, with 11 bases that match TRBD1. V shed 3 bases and J 12 bases; nucleotides not matched to a gene: 4. Per germline, CDR1 SQVTM and CDR2 ANQGSEA. The CDR3 extends over 12 amino acids.

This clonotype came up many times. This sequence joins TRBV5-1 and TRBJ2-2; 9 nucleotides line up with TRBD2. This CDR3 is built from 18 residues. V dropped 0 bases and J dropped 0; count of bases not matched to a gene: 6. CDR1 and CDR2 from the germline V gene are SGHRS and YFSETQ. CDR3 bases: TGCGCCAGCAGCTTGGTTCTAGCGGGGACTCCGAACACCGGGGAGCTGTTTTTT. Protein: CASSLVLAGTPNTGELFF.

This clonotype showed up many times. The CDR3 DNA is TGCGCCAGCAGACCCCTAGCGGGGGGTGGTAATGAGCAGTTCTTC. Residues: CASRPLAGGGNEQFF. This chain links TRBV5-1 with TRBJ2-1; the match to TRBD2 covers 11 bases. Germline V lookup: CDR1 SGHRS, CDR2 YFSETQ. Losses at the gene ends were 5 bases for V and 7 bases for J; bases not matched to a gene: 8. The CDR3 runs to 15 residues.